This T cell receptor beta chain derives from a study of blood T cell repertoires in COVID-19. Study at large: Spain, Italy and the United States supplied samples that represented acute and convalescent COVID-19. PBMCs, B-cell-depleted T cells, or T cells were the source of the cDNA or gDNA that made up the material.

Original analysis: Cell counts per sample came from amplifying reference gene primers. Measured with immunoSEQ multiplex PCR; TCRdb has only the in-frame clones, and not every one. D and trimming come from the DNA, and the V and J calls and clone size come from that table. The table records 55,000 to 80,000 clones, around 87% of them present only once. V dropped 6 bases and J dropped 0; count of bases not matched to a gene: 12. Germline CDR1 reads KGHDR; CDR2 reads SFDVKD. CDR3 length equals 19 residues. The origin of this receptor is a man aged 65 to 85 with acute or convalescent COVID-19. Sequencing was performed on peripheral blood. This chain links TRBV24-1 with TRBJ2-1; 11 nucleotides match TRBD2. The CDR3 here is CATSLTGTSGRRSYNEQFF. Here the CDR3 DNA reads TGTGCCACCAGTCTGACCGGGACTAGCGGCCGGCGCTCCTACAATGAGCAGTTCTTC.